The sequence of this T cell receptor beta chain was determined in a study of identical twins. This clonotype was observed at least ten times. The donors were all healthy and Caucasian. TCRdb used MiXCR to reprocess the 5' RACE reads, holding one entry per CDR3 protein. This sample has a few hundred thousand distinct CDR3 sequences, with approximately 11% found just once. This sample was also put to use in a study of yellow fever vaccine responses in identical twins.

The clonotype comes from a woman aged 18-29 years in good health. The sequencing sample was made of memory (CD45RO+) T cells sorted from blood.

CDR3 DNA sequence: TGTGCCAGCAGTTACGAACCTGGGAGGTCCGGGGAGCTGTTTTTT. This codes for CASSYEPGRSGELFF. The chain uses TRBV6-5 and TRBJ2-2; a possible D gene is TRBD2 (6 bases). The CDR3 is 15 amino acids. V dropped 2 bases and J dropped 6 bases, with 13 bases sitting between them. CDR1 and CDR2 from the germline V gene are MNHEY and SVGAGI.